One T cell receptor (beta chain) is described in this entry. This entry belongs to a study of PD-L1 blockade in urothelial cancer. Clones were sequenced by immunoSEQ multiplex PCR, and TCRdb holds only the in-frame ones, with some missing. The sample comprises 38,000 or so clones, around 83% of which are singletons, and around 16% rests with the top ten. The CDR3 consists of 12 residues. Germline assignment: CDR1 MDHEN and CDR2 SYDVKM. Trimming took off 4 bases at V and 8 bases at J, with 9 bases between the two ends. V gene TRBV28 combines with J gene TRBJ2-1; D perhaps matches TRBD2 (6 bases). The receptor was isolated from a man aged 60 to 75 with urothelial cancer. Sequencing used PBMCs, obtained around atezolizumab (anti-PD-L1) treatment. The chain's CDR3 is CASSSRLDEQFF. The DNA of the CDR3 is TGTGCCAGCAGTTCCCGACTAGATGAGCAGTTCTTC.